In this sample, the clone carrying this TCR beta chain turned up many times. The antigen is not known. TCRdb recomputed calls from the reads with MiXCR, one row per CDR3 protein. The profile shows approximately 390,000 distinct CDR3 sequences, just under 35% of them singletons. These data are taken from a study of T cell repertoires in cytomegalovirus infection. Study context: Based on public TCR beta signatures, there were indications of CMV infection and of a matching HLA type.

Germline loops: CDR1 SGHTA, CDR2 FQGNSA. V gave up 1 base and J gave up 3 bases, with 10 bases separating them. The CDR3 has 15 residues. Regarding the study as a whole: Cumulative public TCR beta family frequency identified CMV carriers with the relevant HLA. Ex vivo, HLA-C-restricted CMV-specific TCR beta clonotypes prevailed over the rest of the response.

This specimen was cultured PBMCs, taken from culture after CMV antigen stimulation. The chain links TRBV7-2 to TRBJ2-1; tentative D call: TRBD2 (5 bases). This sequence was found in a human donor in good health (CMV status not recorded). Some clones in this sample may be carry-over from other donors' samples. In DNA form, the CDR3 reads TGTGCCAGCAGCTTAGAGCGGTTGAACTACAATGAGCAGTTCTTC. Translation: CASSLERLNYNEQFF.